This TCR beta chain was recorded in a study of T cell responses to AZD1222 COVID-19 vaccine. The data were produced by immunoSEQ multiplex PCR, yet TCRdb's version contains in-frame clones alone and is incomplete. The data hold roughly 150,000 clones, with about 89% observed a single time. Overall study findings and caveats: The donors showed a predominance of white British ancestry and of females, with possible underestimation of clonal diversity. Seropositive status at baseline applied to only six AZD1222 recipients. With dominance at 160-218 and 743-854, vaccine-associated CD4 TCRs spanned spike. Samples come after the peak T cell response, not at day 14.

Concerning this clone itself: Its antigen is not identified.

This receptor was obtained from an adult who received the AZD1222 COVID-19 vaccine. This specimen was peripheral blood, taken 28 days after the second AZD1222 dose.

CDR3: CASAGEGTDTQYF. CDR3 DNA sequence: TGTGCCAGCGCGGGAGAGGGGACAGATACGCAGTATTTT. This chain connects TRBV28 to TRBJ2-3, with 7 positions matching TRBD2. Germline V gives CDR1 MDHEN, CDR2 SYDVKM. Trimming cost V 8 bases and J 3 bases; bases outside gene matches: 5. The CDR3 length is 13 residues.